What follows are 29 T cell receptor beta chains derived from one specimen sequenced in a study of shared clonotypes between healthy human individuals. Only CD45RO-negative cells positively selected for CCR7 counted as naive CD8 cells, so terminally differentiated effector memory CD45RA+ cells were excluded. The data were produced by immunoSEQ multiplex PCR, yet TCRdb's version contains in-frame clones alone and is incomplete. The repertoire includes hundreds of thousands of clones, approximately 96% of them detected once, and around 0.12% sits in the top ten. The specimen sequenced was naive CD8+ T cells sorted from blood. The receptor set was obtained from a woman under 40 in good health.

Here the CDR3 DNA reads TGCGCCAGCAGTGATCGACATTCTTCGCGGGAGGGTGGCACAGATACGCAGTATTTT. Its protein is CASSDRHSSREGGTDTQYF. V and J are TRBV10-1 and TRBJ2-3; 9 nucleotides match TRBD2. In germline, CDR1 is WNHNN, CDR2 SYGVQD (reference sequence). The CDR3 covers 19 residues. V trimming: 3 bases; J trimming: 1 base; junction bases outside the gene matches: 14.

The V and J genes are TRBV29-1 and TRBJ2-7; TRBD2 matches at 11 bases. The ends lost 6 bases at V and 1 base at J; junction bases unmatched: 5. This CDR3 comprises 14 residues. CDR1 is SQVTM and CDR2 is ANQGSEA in the germline V gene. DNA of the CDR3: TGCAGCGTGGCCGGGACTAGCGGTTCCTACGAGCAGTACTTC. Protein product: CSVAGTSGSYEQYF.

The rearrangement links TRBV28 to TRBJ2-5; D gene ambiguous. Germline CDR1 and CDR2: MDHEN and SYDVKM. The V gene lost 3 bases and the J gene lost 5 bases, with 10 bases spanning the gap. The CDR3 loop spans 13 amino acids. This CDR3 is CASSFSFRETQYF. The CDR3 bases are TGTGCCAGCAGTTTTAGTTTTCGGGAGACCCAGTACTTC.

The chain couples TRBV29-1 to TRBJ2-2, with 11 bases lining up with TRBD2. With 6 bases clipped from V and 1 base from J, the junction kept 4 bases outside the gene matches. The germline gives CDR1 SQVTM, CDR2 ANQGSEA. CDR3 length equals 15 residues. CDR3 amino acids: CSVSTSGGNTGELFF. The CDR3 DNA reads as TGCAGCGTATCCACTAGCGGGGGGAACACCGGGGAGCTGTTTTTT.

The chain uses TRBV6-1 and TRBJ1-3; 9 bases are shared with TRBD1. The length of the CDR3 is 15 residues. Germline V lookup: CDR1 MNHNS, CDR2 SASEGT. After removal of 3 bases from V and 3 bases from J, the junction contained 3 bases not matched to a gene. The CDR3 nucleotides read TGTGCCAGCAGTGAGACAGGGGGTTTTGGAAACACCATATATTTT. It codes for CASSETGGFGNTIYF.

The CDR3 bases are TGTGCCAGCGCTACCCCAGGACCCGATACTGAAGCTTTCTTT. It translates to CASATPGPDTEAFF. The chain links TRBV27 to TRBJ1-1; D not certain. Trimming cost V 8 bases and J 5 bases, with 18 bases left between them. Germline CDR1 and CDR2: MNHEY and SMNVEV (reference sequence). The CDR3 length is 14 residues.

The V call is TRBV5-6, the J call TRBJ2-2; 9 bases are shared with TRBD2. The germline CDR1 and CDR2 sequences are SGHDT and YYEEEE. The CDR3 has 16 amino acids. V shed 4 bases and J 4 bases; nucleotides not matched to a gene: 8. As DNA, the CDR3 is TGTGCCAGCAGCCTGGAGACTAGCGGATCCACCGGGGAGCTGTTTTTT. It encodes CASSLETSGSTGELFF.

This chain connects TRBV28 to TRBJ2-3; 7 bases agree with TRBD1. V lost 4 bases to trimming and J lost 1 base; unmatched junction nucleotides: 17. The germline CDR1 and CDR2 sequences are MDHEN and SYDVKM. The CDR3 is 19 residues long. The CDR3 nucleotides read TGTGCCAGCAGTTCACTTTACCTCGACAGGGCAAGGGGCACAGATACGCAGTATTTT. This gives the protein CASSSLYLDRARGTDTQYF.

The gene calls are TRBV10-3 and TRBJ2-7; D gene ambiguous. The V end lost 9 bases, the J end lost 1 base, and 19 bases lay between the germline ends. The CDR3 consists of 15 residues. The germline V gene has CDR1 ENHRY and CDR2 SYGVKD. CDR3 bases: TGTGCCATGGCGCAGCTGGCGGATGGATCCTACGAGCAGTACTTC. As protein: CAMAQLADGSYEQYF.

The rearrangement links TRBV27 to TRBJ1-5; maybe TRBD1 (5 bases). The CDR3 is 15 amino acids. The V gene's germline CDR1 is MNHEY and CDR2 SMNVEV (reference sequence). V lost 3 bases to trimming and J lost 0 bases, with 9 bases between them. CDR3 in DNA: TGTGCCAGCAGTTTGGACATTCATAGCAATCAGCCCCAGCATTTT. This codes for CASSLDIHSNQPQHF.

This sequence joins TRBV6-6 and TRBJ1-5, with unresolved D. V gave up 0 bases and J gave up 0 bases, with 9 bases separating them. CDR1 is MNHNY, CDR2 SVGAGI, per germline (reference sequence). The CDR3 spans 16 residues. CDR3 in DNA: TGTGCCAGCAGTTACTCGACGGGGTATAGCAATCAGCCCCAGCATTTT. Encoded protein: CASSYSTGYSNQPQHF.

The rearrangement uses TRBV2 and TRBJ2-7; D is unresolved. Trimming pared 7 bases from V and 1 base from J, leaving 8 bases between. This CDR3 is 12 amino acids long. Germline-derived CDR1 and CDR2 are SNHLY and FYNNEI. The CDR3 sequence is CASKGSSYEQYF. CDR3 sequence (DNA): TGTGCCAGCAAGGGCTCTTCCTACGAGCAGTACTTC. The full variable domain, rest sourced from reference TRBV2 and TRBJ2-7, is EPEVTQTPSHQVTQMGQEVILRCVPISNHLYFYWYRQILGQKVEFLVSFYNNEISEKSEIFDDQFSVERPDGSNFTLKIRSTKLEDSAMYFCASKGSSYEQYFGPGTRLTVT.

The V call is TRBV28, the J call TRBJ2-7; D possibly matches TRBD1 or TRBD2 (5 bases each). CDR3 length: 14 residues. Germline V gene lookup returns CDR1 MDHEN and CDR2 SYDVKM. V was pared by 7 bases and J by 5 bases, with 18 bases between. The CDR3 region is CASTPQGLGHEQYF. The CDR3 coding sequence is TGTGCCAGCACCCCCCAGGGATTGGGACACGAGCAGTACTTC.

This sequence joins TRBV10-2 and TRBJ2-1, with 7 bases aligning to TRBD2. Germline V CDR1 and CDR2: WSHSY, SAAADI. The ends lost 2 bases at V and 3 bases at J; junction bases unmatched: 4. The CDR3 spans 15 residues. CDR3 region: CASSELAANYNEQFF. In DNA, the CDR3 is TGCGCCAGCAGTGAGCTAGCGGCCAACTACAATGAGCAGTTCTTC.

The CDR3 spells CASSLADSNQPQHF. CDR3 sequence (DNA): TGTGCCAGCAGTTTGGCAGATAGCAATCAGCCCCAGCATTTT. The chain joins TRBV28 to TRBJ1-5; D unclear. Deletions cut 3 bases from V and 0 bases from J, with 6 bases between. This CDR3 region has 14 residues. Germline loops: CDR1 MDHEN, CDR2 SYDVKM.

The chain joins TRBV4-1 to TRBJ2-4; 8 bases map to TRBD2. The germline V gene has CDR1 MGHRA and CDR2 YSYEKL. The CDR3 consists of 14 residues. V lost 4 bases and J lost 7; bases outside the gene matches: 6. The CDR3 bases are TGCGCCAGCAGCCTCCTCGGGGGGGCGAACATTCAGTACTTC. Protein product: CASSLLGGANIQYF.

The V call is TRBV4-1, the J call TRBJ2-4; the D gene is possibly TRBD2 (6 bases). The length of the CDR3 is 16 residues. With 4 bases removed from V and 2 bases from J, the gap between germline ends came to 15 bases. The germline gives CDR1 MGHRA, CDR2 YSYEKL. CDR3 in DNA: TGCGCCAGCAGCCTTACCGGGACTGGGACCAAAAACATTCAGTACTTC. It specifies CASSLTGTGTKNIQYF.

V usage is TRBV7-8 and J usage is TRBJ2-7; TRBD2 matches at 12 bases. There are 18 residues in the CDR3. The germline gives CDR1 SGHVS, CDR2 FQNEAQ. Trimming cost V 5 bases and J 6 bases; bases outside gene matches: 17. The CDR3 loop is CASSPWSASGGGLVEQYF. DNA of the CDR3: TGTGCCAGCAGCCCGTGGTCGGCTAGCGGGGGGGGCCTCGTCGAGCAGTACTTC.

The chain has TRBV27 and TRBJ1-5; D not resolved. Germline assignment: CDR1 MNHEY and CDR2 SMNVEV (reference sequence). Between the trimmed V and J ends, which lost 4 bases and 1 base, there was a span of 5 bases. The CDR3 covers 13 residues. CDR3 nucleotide sequence: TGTGCCAGCAGTTCGGCGAGCAATCAGCCCCAGCATTTT. It codes for CASSSASNQPQHF.

The chain carries TRBV27 and TRBJ2-7, with D uncertain. The CDR3 is 12 residues long. V lost 8 bases and J lost 7, with 15 bases in between. Germline V gene sequence: CDR1 MNHEY, CDR2 SMNVEV (reference sequence). The CDR3 here is CASGPLGWEQYF. In DNA form, the CDR3 reads TGTGCCAGCGGCCCGCTAGGGTGGGAGCAGTACTTC.

The rearrangement joins TRBV2 to TRBJ2-7, with 9 bases matching TRBD1. The germline CDR1 and CDR2 sequences are SNHLY and FYNNEI. V trimming: 0 bases; J trimming: 3 bases; junction bases outside the gene matches: 6. There are 16 residues in the CDR3. The DNA of the CDR3 is TGTGCCAGCAGTGAAGCGCTAGGACAGGGGTACTACGAGCAGTACTTC. Translating it yields CASSEALGQGYYEQYF.

This rearrangement joins TRBV7-2 to TRBJ1-4; TRBD1 is a possible D gene (6 bases). The CDR3 totals 15 residues. Trimming pared 5 bases from V and 5 bases from J, leaving 15 bases between. CDR1 and CDR2 from the germline V gene are SGHTA and FQGNSA. Written as DNA, the CDR3 is TGTGCCAGCAGCCTCCAGGGGTCTGCAAATGAAAAACTGTTTTTT. It translates to CASSLQGSANEKLFF. Complete variable domain (other parts from reference TRBV7-2 and TRBJ1-4): GAGVSQSPSNKVTEKGKDVELRCDPISGHTALYWYRQSLGQGLEFLIYFQGNSAPDKSGLPSDRFSAERTGGSVSTLTIQRTQQEDSAVYLCASSLQGSANEKLFFGSGTQLSVL.

The gene calls are TRBV7-6 and TRBJ1-5; D is possibly TRBD1 (5 bases). This CDR3 has 15 residues. The V end lost 5 bases, the J end lost 5 bases, and 16 bases lay between the germline ends. Germline CDR1 SGHVS, CDR2 FNYEAQ. The CDR3 DNA reads as TGTGCCAGCAGCCCGACAGTTTCGGCTTATCAGCCCCAGCATTTT. Amino acid sequence: CASSPTVSAYQPQHF. Full variable domain (outside the CDR3, taken from reference TRBV7-6 and TRBJ1-5): GAGVSQSPRYKVTKRGQDVALRCDPISGHVSLYWYRQALGQGPEFLTYFNYEAQQDKSGLPNDRFSAERPEGSISTLTIQRTEQRDSAMYRCASSPTVSAYQPQHFGDGTRLSIL.

The chain has TRBV25-1 and TRBJ2-7; 10 bases map to TRBD1. The CDR3 spans 13 residues. Germline CDR1 MGHDK, CDR2 SYGVNS. With V trimmed by 10 bases and J by 5 bases, 8 bases remained unmatched. The CDR3 DNA sequence: TGTGCCACCCAGGGACAGGGGATCGACGAGCAGTACTTC. This translates into CATQGQGIDEQYF.

The V gene is TRBV19, the J gene TRBJ2-5, with TRBD2 matching 8 bases. With the DNA end fitting TRBJ2-7 better, the J assignment may be wrong. The CDR3 contains 15 residues. Germline CDR1 and CDR2: LNHDA and SQIVND (reference sequence). CDR3 sequence reads: CASSQDREGLNEQYF. CDR3 bases: TGTGCCAGTAGCCAGGACCGGGAGGGCCTAAACGAGCAGTACTTC.

The V gene is TRBV7-9, the J gene TRBJ1-5; D is ambiguous. Trimming stripped 1 base from V and 6 bases from J, with 7 bases between. Germline V lookup: CDR1 SEHNR, CDR2 FQNEAQ (reference sequence). The CDR3 loop spans 13 amino acids. This chain's CDR3 is CASSLDLSQPQHF. CDR3 coding DNA: TGTGCCAGCAGCTTAGACCTAAGTCAGCCCCAGCATTTT.

Points on this clone: Other DNA sequences in the same sample also yield this CDR3. The chain carries TRBV28 and TRBJ2-7; D is undetermined. The CDR3 is 12 amino acids. Trimming stripped 3 bases from V and 3 bases from J, with 6 bases between. Germline V lookup: CDR1 MDHEN, CDR2 SYDVKM. CDR3 loop: CASSLRSYEQYF. The CDR3 region has the DNA TGTGCCAGCAGTTTGCGGAGCTACGAGCAGTACTTC.

V usage is TRBV9 and J usage is TRBJ2-7; 8 bases are shared with TRBD1. Germline CDR1 and CDR2: SGDLS and YYNGEE. V was pared by 5 bases and J by 2 bases, with 9 bases of the junction left unmatched. The CDR3 extends over 15 amino acids. CDR3 sequence reads: CASSEGQAIPYEQYF. Written as DNA, the CDR3 is TGTGCCAGCAGTGAGGGACAGGCGATCCCCTACGAGCAGTACTTC.

The chain combines TRBV7-9 with TRBJ2-1; no firm D call. The V and J ends lost 8 bases and 6 bases respectively, with 17 bases between them. This CDR3 spans 14 amino acids. Germline CDR1 is SEHNR and CDR2 is FQNEAQ (reference sequence). CDR3 amino acids: CASVATVQPNEQFF. CDR3 coding DNA: TGTGCCAGCGTGGCGACTGTACAGCCCAATGAGCAGTTCTTC. Full variable domain (outside the CDR3, taken from reference TRBV7-9 and TRBJ2-1): DTGVSQNPRHKITKRGQNVTFRCDPISEHNRLYWYRQTLGQGPEFLTYFQNEAQLEKSRLLSDRFSAERPKGSFSTLEIQRTEQGDSAMYLCASVATVQPNEQFFGPGTRLTVL.